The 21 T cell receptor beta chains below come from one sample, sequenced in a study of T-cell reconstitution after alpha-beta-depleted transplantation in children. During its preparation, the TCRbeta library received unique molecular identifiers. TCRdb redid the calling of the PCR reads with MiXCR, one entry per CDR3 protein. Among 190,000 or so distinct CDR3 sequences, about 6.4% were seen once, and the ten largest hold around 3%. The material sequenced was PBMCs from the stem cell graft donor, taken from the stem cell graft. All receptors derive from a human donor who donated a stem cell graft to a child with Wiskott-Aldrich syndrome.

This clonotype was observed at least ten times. The CDR3 DNA sequence: TGTGCCAGCAGTTACGACTCACTCTTGGGGGTGAGGTCCTACAATGAGCAGTTCTTC. Translation gives CASSYDSLLGVRSYNEQFF. The chain joins TRBV6-5 to TRBJ2-1, with D possibly being TRBD1 or TRBD2 (5 bases each). V was cut by 2 bases and J by 1 base, with 21 bases left in between. The CDR3 contains 19 residues. CDR1 and CDR2 (germline): MNHEY, SVGAGI.

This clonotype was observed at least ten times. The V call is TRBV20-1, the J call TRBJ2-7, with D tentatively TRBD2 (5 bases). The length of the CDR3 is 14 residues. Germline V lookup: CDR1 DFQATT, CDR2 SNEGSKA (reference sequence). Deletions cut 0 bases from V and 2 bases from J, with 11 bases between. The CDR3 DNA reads TGCAGTGCTAGAGATTTCCGGGAACCCTACGAGCAGTACTTC. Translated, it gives CSARDFREPYEQYF.

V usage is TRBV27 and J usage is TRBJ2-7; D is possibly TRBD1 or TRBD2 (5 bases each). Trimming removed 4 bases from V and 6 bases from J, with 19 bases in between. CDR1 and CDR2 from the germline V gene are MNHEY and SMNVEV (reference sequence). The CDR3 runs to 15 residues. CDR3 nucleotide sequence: TGTGCCAGCAGTTCGGGACCTTTCTGGGAACCCGAGCAGTACTTC. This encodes CASSSGPFWEPEQYF.

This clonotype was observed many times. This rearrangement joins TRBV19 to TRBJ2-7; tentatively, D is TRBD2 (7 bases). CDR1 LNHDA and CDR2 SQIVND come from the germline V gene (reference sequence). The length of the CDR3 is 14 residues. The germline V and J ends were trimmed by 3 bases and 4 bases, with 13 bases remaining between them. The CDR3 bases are TGTGCCAGTAGTATTGAGGGAGGGGGTTACGAGCAGTACTTC. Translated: CASSIEGGGYEQYF. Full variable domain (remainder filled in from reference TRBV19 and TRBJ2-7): DGGITQSPKYLFRKEGQNVTLSCEQNLNHDAMYWYRQDPGQGLRLIYYSQIVNDFQKGDIAEGYSVSREKKESFPLTVTSAQKNPTAFYLCASSIEGGGYEQYFGPGTRLTVT.

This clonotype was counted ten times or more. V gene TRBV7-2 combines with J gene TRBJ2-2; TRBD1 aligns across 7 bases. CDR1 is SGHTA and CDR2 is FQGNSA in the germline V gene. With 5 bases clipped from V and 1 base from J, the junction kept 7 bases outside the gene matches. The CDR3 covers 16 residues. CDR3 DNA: TGTGCCAGCAGCGGACCGGGACAGAGGAACACCGGGGAGCTGTTTTTT. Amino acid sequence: CASSGPGQRNTGELFF.

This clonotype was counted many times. The CDR3 spells CASRTDTGELFF. The CDR3 DNA follows: TGTGCCAGCAGAACCGACACCGGGGAGCTGTTTTTT. This sequence joins TRBV12-3 or TRBV12-4 and TRBJ2-2; D is uncertain. Trimming stripped 6 bases from V and 3 bases from J, with 5 bases between. The CDR3 covers 12 residues.

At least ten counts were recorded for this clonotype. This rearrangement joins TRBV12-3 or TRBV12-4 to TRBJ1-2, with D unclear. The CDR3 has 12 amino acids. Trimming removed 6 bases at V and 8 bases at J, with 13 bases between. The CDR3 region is CASRDRGWGYTF. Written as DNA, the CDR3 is TGTGCCAGCAGGGATCGCGGATGGGGCTACACCTTC.

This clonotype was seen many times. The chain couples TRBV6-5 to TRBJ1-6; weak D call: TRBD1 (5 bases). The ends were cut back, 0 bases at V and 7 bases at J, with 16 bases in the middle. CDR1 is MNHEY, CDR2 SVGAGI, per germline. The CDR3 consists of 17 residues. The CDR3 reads CASSYSIQVSGNSPLHF. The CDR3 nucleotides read TGTGCCAGCAGTTACTCGATACAGGTCTCGGGGAATTCACCCCTCCACTTT.

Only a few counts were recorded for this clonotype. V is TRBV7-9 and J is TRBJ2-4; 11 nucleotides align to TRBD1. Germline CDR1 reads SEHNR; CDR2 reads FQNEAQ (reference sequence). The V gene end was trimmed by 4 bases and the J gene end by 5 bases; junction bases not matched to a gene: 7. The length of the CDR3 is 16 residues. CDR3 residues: CASSWDRGGHENIQYF. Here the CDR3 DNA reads TGTGCCAGCAGCTGGGACAGGGGGGGTCATGAAAACATTCAGTACTTC.

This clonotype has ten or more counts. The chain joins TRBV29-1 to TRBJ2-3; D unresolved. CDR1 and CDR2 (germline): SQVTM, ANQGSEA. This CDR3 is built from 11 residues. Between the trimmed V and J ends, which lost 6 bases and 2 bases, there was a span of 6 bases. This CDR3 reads CSVSSTDTQYF. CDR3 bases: TGCAGCGTATCCTCCACAGATACGCAGTATTTT.

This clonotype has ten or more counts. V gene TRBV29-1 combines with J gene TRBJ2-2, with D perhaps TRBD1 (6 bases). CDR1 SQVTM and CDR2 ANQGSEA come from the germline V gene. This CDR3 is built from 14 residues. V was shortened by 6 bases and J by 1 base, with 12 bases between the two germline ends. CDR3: CSVGSGVNTGELFF. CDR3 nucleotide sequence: TGCAGCGTAGGGTCAGGGGTGAACACCGGGGAGCTGTTTTTT.

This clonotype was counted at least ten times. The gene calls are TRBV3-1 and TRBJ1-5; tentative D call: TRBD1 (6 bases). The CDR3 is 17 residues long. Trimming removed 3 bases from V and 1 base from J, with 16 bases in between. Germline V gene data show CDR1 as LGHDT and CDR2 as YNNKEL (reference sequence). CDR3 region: CASSQGPGQGSNQPQHF. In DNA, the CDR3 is TGTGCCAGCAGCCAGGGTCCGGGGCAGGGGAGCAATCAGCCCCAGCATTTT. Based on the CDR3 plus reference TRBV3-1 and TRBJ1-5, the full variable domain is DTAVSQTPKYLVTQMGNDKSIKCEQNLGHDTMYWYKQDSKKFLKIMFSYNNKELIINETVPNRFSPKSPDKAHLNLHINSLELGDSAVYFCASSQGPGQGSNQPQHFGDGTRLSIL.

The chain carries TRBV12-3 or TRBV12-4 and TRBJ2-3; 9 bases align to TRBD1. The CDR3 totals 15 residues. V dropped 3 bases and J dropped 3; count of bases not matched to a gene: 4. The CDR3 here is CASSLTGGSTDTQYF. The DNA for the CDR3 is TGTGCCAGCAGTTTGACAGGGGGTAGTACAGATACGCAGTATTTT.

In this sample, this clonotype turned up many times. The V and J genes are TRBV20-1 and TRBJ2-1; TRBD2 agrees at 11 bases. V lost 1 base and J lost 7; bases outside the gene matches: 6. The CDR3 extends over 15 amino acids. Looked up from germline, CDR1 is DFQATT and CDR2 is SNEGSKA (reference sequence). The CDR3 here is CSARGVAGGKNEQFF. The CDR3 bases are TGCAGTGCTAGAGGGGTAGCGGGGGGGAAAAATGAGCAGTTCTTC.

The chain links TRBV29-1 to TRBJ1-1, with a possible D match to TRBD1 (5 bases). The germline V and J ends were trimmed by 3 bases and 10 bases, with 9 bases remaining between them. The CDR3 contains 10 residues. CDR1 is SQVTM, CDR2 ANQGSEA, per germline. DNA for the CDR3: TGCAGCGTTGAGGCGGGGGGAGCTTTCTTT. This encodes CSVEAGGAFF.

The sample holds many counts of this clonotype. The CDR3 DNA reads TGCAGTGCTGGCGGTGGTATGGGCGACAATGAGCAGTTCTTC. This sequence encodes CSAGGGMGDNEQFF. The chain employs TRBV20-1 and TRBJ2-1; D unresolved. Germline V gene data show CDR1 as DFQATT and CDR2 as SNEGSKA (reference sequence). The CDR3 sequence is 14 residues long. V lost 5 bases to trimming and J lost 5 bases, with 16 bases between them.

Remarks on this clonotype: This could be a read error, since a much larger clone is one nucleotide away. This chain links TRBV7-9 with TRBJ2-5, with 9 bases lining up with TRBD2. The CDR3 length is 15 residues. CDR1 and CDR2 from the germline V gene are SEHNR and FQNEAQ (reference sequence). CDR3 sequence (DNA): TGTGCCCGCAGCTTAGCGGGGGAGTTCCAAGAGACCCAGTACTTC. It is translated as CARSLAGEFQETQYF. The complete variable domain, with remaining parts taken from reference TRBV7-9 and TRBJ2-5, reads DTGVSQNPRHKITKRGQNVTFRCDPISEHNRLYWYRQTLGQGPEFLTYFQNEAQLEKSRLLSDRFSAERPKGSFSTLEIQRTEQGDSAMYLCARSLAGEFQETQYFGPGTRLLVL.

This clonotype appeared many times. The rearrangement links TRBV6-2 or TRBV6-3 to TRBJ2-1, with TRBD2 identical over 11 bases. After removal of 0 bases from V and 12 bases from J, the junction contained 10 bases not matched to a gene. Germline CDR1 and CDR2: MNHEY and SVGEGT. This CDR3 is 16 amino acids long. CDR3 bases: TGTGCCAGCAGTTACTCGATGCAACTAGCGGGAGTGGGGCAGTTCTTC. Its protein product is CASSYSMQLAGVGQFF.

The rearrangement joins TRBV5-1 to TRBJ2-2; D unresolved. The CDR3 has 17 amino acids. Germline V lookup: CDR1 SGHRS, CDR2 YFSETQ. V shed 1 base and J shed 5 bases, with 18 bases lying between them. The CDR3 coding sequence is TGCGCCAGCAGCTTGTGGCGGATTAAAAGAACGACCGGGGAGCTGTTTTTT. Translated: CASSLWRIKRTTGELFF.

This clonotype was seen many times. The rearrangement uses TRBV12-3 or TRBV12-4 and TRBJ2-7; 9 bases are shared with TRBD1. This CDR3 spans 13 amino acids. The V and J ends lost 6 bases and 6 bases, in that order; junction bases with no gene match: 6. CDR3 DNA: TGTGCCAGCAGGACCGGGACAGGGACCGAGCAGTACTTC. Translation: CASRTGTGTEQYF.

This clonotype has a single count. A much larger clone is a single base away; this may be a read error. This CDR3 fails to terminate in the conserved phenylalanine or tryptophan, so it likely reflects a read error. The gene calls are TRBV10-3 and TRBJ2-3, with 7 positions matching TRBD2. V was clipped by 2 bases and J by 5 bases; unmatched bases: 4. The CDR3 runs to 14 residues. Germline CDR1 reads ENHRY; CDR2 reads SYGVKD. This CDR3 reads CAISELAGVDTQYS. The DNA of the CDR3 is TGTGCCATCAGTGAGCTGGCGGGAGTAGATACGCAGTATTCT.